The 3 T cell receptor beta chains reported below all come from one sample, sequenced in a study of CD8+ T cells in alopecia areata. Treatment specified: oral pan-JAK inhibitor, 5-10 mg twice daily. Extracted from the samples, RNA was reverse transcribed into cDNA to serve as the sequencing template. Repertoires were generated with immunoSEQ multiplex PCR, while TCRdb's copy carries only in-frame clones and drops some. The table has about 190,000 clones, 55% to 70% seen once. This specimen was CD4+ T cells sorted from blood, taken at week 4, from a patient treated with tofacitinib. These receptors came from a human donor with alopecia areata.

This CDR3 is CASATGAGANVLTF. CDR3 DNA: TGTGCCTCTGCGACCGGGGCCGGGGCCAACGTCCTGACTTTC. The J gene is TRBJ2-6, the V gene TRBV19, with D possibly being TRBD1 or TRBD2 (5 bases each). Trimming took 11 bases from V and 4 from J, leaving 15 bases between them. The CDR3 is made up of 14 amino acids. Per the germline V gene, CDR1 is LNHDA and CDR2 is SQIVND (reference sequence).

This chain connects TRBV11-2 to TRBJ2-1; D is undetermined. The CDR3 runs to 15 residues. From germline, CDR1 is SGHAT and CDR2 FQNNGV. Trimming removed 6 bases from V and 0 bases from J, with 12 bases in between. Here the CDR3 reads CASRAIPSSYNEQFF. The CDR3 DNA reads TGTGCCAGCAGGGCGATACCTAGCTCCTACAATGAGCAGTTCTTC.

CDR3 DNA sequence: TGCGCCAGCAGCCCTCGATATCTAGCGGGAGGGCTAAGCTCCTACAATGAGCAGTTCTTC. This translates into CASSPRYLAGGLSSYNEQFF. The chain recombines TRBV4-3 with TRBJ2-1; 12 positions match TRBD2. Germline-derived CDR1 and CDR2 are LGHNA and YSLEER. V dropped 4 bases and J dropped 0; count of bases not matched to a gene: 13. This CDR3 is 20 amino acids long.